These 20 T cell receptor beta chains were all obtained from the same sample, sequenced in a study of blood T cell repertoires in COVID-19 (dated by TCRdb to about 2020). The library relied on the immunoSEQ multiplex PCR assay. TCRdb took over this immuneACCESS table, retaining in-frame rearrangements with V and J assigned. Such tables are incomplete; in checked studies, under half of the missing clones stem from an unresolved V gene, and the remainder is unexplained. This sample lists some 150,000 clones; roughly three quarters were detected once. The ten largest account for around 5% of the sample. Source material: peripheral blood. The origin of the receptors is a woman in her 70s with COVID-19, enrolled during active disease.

The chain is built from TRBV6-1 and TRBJ1-6; D not certain. Trimming shortened V by 7 bases and J by 0 bases, and 10 bases separated the two germline ends. Germline V gene lookup returns CDR1 MNHNS and CDR2 SASEGT. The CDR3 extends over 15 amino acids. CDR3 in amino acids: CASKRGSSYNSPLHF. The CDR3 DNA reads TGTGCCAGCAAAAGAGGGAGCTCCTATAATTCACCCCTCCACTTT.

The rearrangement links TRBV15 to TRBJ2-1; 9 nucleotides line up with TRBD1. The germline V gene has CDR1 LNHNV and CDR2 YYDKDF (reference sequence). The CDR3 has 15 amino acids. With V trimmed by 3 bases and J by 7 bases, 7 bases remained unmatched. The CDR3 is CATSRDRGSGNEQFF. In DNA, the CDR3 is TGTGCCACCAGCAGGGACAGGGGATCGGGGAATGAGCAGTTCTTC.

A note on this clone: One end of the junction varies from germline; a read error may be responsible. This chain links TRBV6-5 with TRBJ1-2, with D maybe TRBD1 (5 bases). The CDR3 totals 11 residues. Germline V lookup: CDR1 MNHEY, CDR2 SVGAGI. The CDR3 DNA reads as TGTGCCAGCAGCGGACAAGGCGGCTACGCCTTC. Its protein product is CASSGQGGYAF.

V gene TRBV30 combines with J gene TRBJ2-5; 7 positions agree with TRBD1. V shed 2 bases and J 5 bases; nucleotides not matched to a gene: 11. Germline V gene sequence: CDR1 GTSNPN, CDR2 SVGIG (reference sequence). CDR3 length: 15 amino acids. For the CDR3, the DNA is TGTGCCTGGAGTTACCCTTCGACAGGGCGGGAGACCCAGTACTTC. Translating gives CAWSYPSTGRETQYF.

This clone was counted between two and nine times. The chain recombines TRBV5-3 with TRBJ2-5; possibly TRBD1 for D (5 bases). TRBV5-3 is flagged as an ORF with uncertain function. V dropped 4 bases and J dropped 2 bases, with 9 bases sitting between them. The CDR3 has 13 residues. The CDR3 spells CARSPGQQETQYF. As DNA, the CDR3 is TGTGCCAGAAGCCCAGGGCAACAAGAGACCCAGTACTTC.

The chain has TRBV9 and TRBJ2-5, with TRBD2 matching 7 bases. V trimming: 0 bases; J trimming: 0 bases; junction bases outside the gene matches: 11. CDR1 and CDR2 (germline): SGDLS, YYNGEE. CDR3 size: 18 residues. Written as DNA, the CDR3 is TGTGCCAGCAGCGTAGCTACGGGGGGATTGGGATACCAAGAGACCCAGTACTTC. This codes for CASSVATGGLGYQETQYF.

V gene TRBV15 combines with J gene TRBJ2-1; 10 positions match TRBD2. Germline V CDR1 and CDR2: LNHNV, YYDKDF (reference sequence). The CDR3 is made up of 15 amino acids. J lost 8 bases, V lost 0 bases, and 4 bases had no gene match. CDR3 sequence reads: CATSRDTSGADEQFF. In DNA, the CDR3 is TGTGCCACCAGCAGAGATACTAGCGGGGCCGATGAGCAGTTCTTC.

About this clone: Other DNA sequences within the sample encode an identical CDR3. The chain is built from TRBV6-5 and TRBJ1-1; no reliable D call. V was clipped by 7 bases and J by 3 bases, with 6 bases between them. Germline-derived CDR1 and CDR2 are MNHEY and SVGAGI. This CDR3 has 11 amino acids. CDR3 region: CASTGDTEAFF. CDR3 in DNA: TGTGCCAGCACCGGAGACACTGAAGCTTTCTTT.

The chain uses TRBV10-2 and TRBJ1-6; D is possibly TRBD1 (5 bases). CDR1 and CDR2 from the germline V gene are WSHSY and SAAADI. The germline V and J ends were trimmed by 6 bases and 6 bases, with 30 bases remaining between them. This CDR3 has 20 residues. CDR3 amino acids: CASRSGAGTNIAGGNSPLHF. CDR3 in DNA: TGCGCCAGCAGGAGCGGGGCGGGGACCAATATTGCTGGGGGTAATTCACCCCTCCACTTT.

The V gene is TRBV28, the J gene TRBJ1-2, with TRBD1 matching 8 bases. The junction had 9 bases not matched to a gene; V was cut back by 6 bases and J by 3 bases. Per germline, CDR1 MDHEN and CDR2 SYDVKM. The CDR3 is 15 residues long. The CDR3 reads CASSYPDRGHYGYTF. The CDR3 bases are TGTGCCAGCAGCTACCCTGACAGGGGTCACTATGGCTACACCTTC.

V is TRBV3-1 (or the pseudogene TRBV3-2) and J is TRBJ2-7; 8 bases are shared with TRBD1. Germline CDR1 and CDR2: LGHDT and YNNKEL (reference sequence). Losses at the gene ends were 3 bases for V and 6 bases for J; bases not matched to a gene: 16. CDR3 size: 17 residues. The CDR3 here is CASSHLYPVTGAGEQYF. CDR3 coding DNA: TGTGCCAGCAGCCACCTATACCCGGTGACAGGGGCCGGCGAGCAGTACTTC.

The chain uses TRBV2 and TRBJ1-1; 7 positions match TRBD1. Trimming took 6 bases from V and 0 from J; bases not matched to a gene: 4. CDR1 and CDR2 (germline): SNHLY, FYNNEI. CDR3 length: 14 amino acids. The CDR3 reads CASRGDRMNTEAFF. The CDR3 nucleotides read TGTGCCAGCAGGGGGGACAGAATGAACACTGAAGCTTTCTTT.

Worth noting for this clone: An end of the junction differs from the germline gene, which may be a read error. This rearrangement joins TRBV7-7 to TRBJ2-5; possibly TRBD1 for D (5 bases). Germline lookup yields CDR1 SSHAT and CDR2 FNYEAQ (reference sequence). The CDR3 is made up of 13 amino acids. The chain's CDR3 is CASSRTYQETQYF. CDR3 sequence (DNA): TGTGCTAGCAGCCGGACATACCAAGAGACCCAGTACTTC.

This clone appeared a few times. This chain connects TRBV5-1 to TRBJ1-2, with 7 nucleotides matching TRBD1. V was pared by 3 bases and J by 8 bases, with 16 bases of the junction left unmatched. CDR1 is SGHRS, CDR2 YFSETQ, per germline. CDR3 length: 16 residues. The DNA of the CDR3 is TGCGCCAGCAGCTCGGAACTTGACAGGGACGGTGGCGGCTACACCTTC. Translating it yields CASSSELDRDGGGYTF.

The chain carries TRBV9 and TRBJ1-1, with 11 bases matching TRBD1. Germline V gene lookup returns CDR1 SGDLS and CDR2 YYNGEE. The CDR3 totals 14 residues. Trimming cost V 3 bases and J 5 bases; bases outside gene matches: 3. The CDR3 DNA follows: TGTGCCAGCAGCGCTGGACAGGGGGCTACTGAAGCTTTCTTT. It yields the protein CASSAGQGATEAFF.

This clone was seen only a few times. This chain connects TRBV5-1 to TRBJ2-1, with D tentatively TRBD1 (5 bases). The V end lost 0 bases, the J end lost 5 bases, and 12 bases lay between the germline ends. Germline V CDR1 and CDR2: SGHRS, YFSETQ. The CDR3 is 15 residues long. The CDR3 sequence is CASSLAPGYHNEQFF. In DNA form, the CDR3 reads TGCGCCAGCAGCTTGGCCCCAGGGTACCACAATGAGCAGTTCTTC.

The table lists this clone with a count of one. V is TRBV3-1 (or the pseudogene TRBV3-2) and J is TRBJ1-5; possibly TRBD1 for D (5 bases). Trimming removed 2 bases from V and 3 bases from J, with 11 bases in between. The CDR3 extends over 15 amino acids. CDR1 LGHDT and CDR2 YNNKEL come from the germline V gene (reference sequence). Written as DNA, the CDR3 is TGTGCCAGCAGCCAATTTTGGGGGGACAATCAGCCCCAGCATTTT. Encoded protein: CASSQFWGDNQPQHF.

The J gene is TRBJ2-5, the V gene TRBV5-4; weak D call: TRBD1 (6 bases). Trimming stripped 2 bases from V and 2 bases from J, with 10 bases between. The CDR3 spans 14 residues. Germline values: CDR1 SGHNT, CDR2 YYREEE (reference sequence). The CDR3 DNA reads TGTGCCAGCAGCTTAACAGGGATACAAGAGACCCAGTACTTC. It translates to CASSLTGIQETQYF.

The V and J genes are TRBV3-1 (or the pseudogene TRBV3-2) and TRBJ1-2; possible D gene TRBD1, 6 bases. V lost 4 bases and J lost 8, with 17 bases in between. Germline CDR1 is LGHDT and CDR2 is YNNKEL (reference sequence). The CDR3 spans 14 residues. The CDR3 here is CASSPSGRGGGYTF. DNA of the CDR3: TGTGCCAGCAGCCCTTCCGGCAGGGGCGGGGGCTACACCTTC.

V and J are TRBV15 and TRBJ1-5, with a tentative D call TRBD1 (6 bases). Germline CDR1 LNHNV, CDR2 YYDKDF (reference sequence). CDR3 size: 13 residues. Deletions cut 5 bases from V and 3 bases from J, with 8 bases between. CDR3 amino acids: CATSGQSNQPQHF. The CDR3 DNA sequence: TGTGCCACCAGCGGACAGTCCAATCAGCCCCAGCATTTT.